This T cell receptor (beta chain) was identified during a study of blood T cell repertoires in COVID-19. In the study overall: The United States, Italy and Spain supplied acute and convalescent COVID-19 samples. T cells, B-cell-depleted T cells, or PBMCs supplied cDNA or gDNA.

Per the study methods: It was from reference gene primer amplification that nucleated cell counts were estimated. Assay used: immunoSEQ multiplex PCR; TCRdb lists only in-frame clones, some missing. The DNA was the basis for D and trimming; V, J and clone size are from that table. Of about 260,000 clones listed, 88% are singletons. From germline, CDR1 is LNHDA and CDR2 SQIVND (reference sequence). The CDR3 sequence is 14 residues long. The ends were cut back, 3 bases at V and 3 bases at J, with 12 bases in the middle. This clone has more than one count but fewer than ten. Sequenced material: peripheral blood. The sequence was obtained from a human donor in a cohort sampled during active COVID-19. The V and J genes are TRBV19 and TRBJ2-7, with D perhaps TRBD2 (6 bases). CDR3 amino acids: CASSIMGGIYEQYF. CDR3 nucleotide sequence: TGTGCCAGTAGTATCATGGGGGGAATCTACGAGCAGTACTTC. Using reference TRBV19 and TRBJ2-7 for the parts outside the CDR3, the full variable domain is DGGITQSPKYLFRKEGQNVTLSCEQNLNHDAMYWYRQDPGQGLRLIYYSQIVNDFQKGDIAEGYSVSREKKESFPLTVTSAQKNPTAFYLCASSIMGGIYEQYFGPGTRLTVT.